The next 19 T cell receptor beta chains were all read from a single sample in a study of STAT5B mutations in CD4+ large granular lymphocyte leukemia. Produced via immunoSEQ multiplex PCR; TCRdb's table is partial and in-frame only. The table has 25,000 to 30,000 clones, 65% to 80% seen once; the top ten hold about 1%. Sequenced: CD4+ T cells from blood buffy coats. All receptors come from a human donor in good health.

The gene calls are TRBV7-2 and TRBJ1-2; 7 nucleotides match TRBD1. The CDR3 has 14 residues. With 6 bases clipped from V and 6 bases from J, the junction kept 10 bases outside the gene matches. Germline V CDR1 and CDR2: SGHTA, FQGNSA. The CDR3 DNA sequence: TGTGCCAGCAGTCCAGCCGGGACAGCCAATGGCTACACCTTC. Translation: CASSPAGTANGYTF.

This chain uses TRBV2 with TRBJ2-7; no firm D call. Trimming removed 5 bases at V and 2 bases at J, with 4 bases between. Germline CDR1 is SNHLY and CDR2 is FYNNEI. This CDR3 comprises 11 residues. The CDR3 here is CASSNTYEQYF. Here the CDR3 DNA reads TGTGCCAGCAGTAATACCTACGAGCAGTACTTC.

The chain couples TRBV14 to TRBJ2-7, with TRBD1 as a possible D gene (6 bases). V was trimmed by 0 bases and J by 2 bases, leaving 11 bases between them. This CDR3 comprises 15 residues. The germline CDR1 and CDR2 sequences are SGHDN and FVKESK. The CDR3 protein is CASSQDWTVPYEQYF. The CDR3 DNA follows: TGTGCCAGCAGCCAAGATTGGACAGTCCCCTACGAGCAGTACTTC.

V is TRBV7-3 and J is TRBJ1-1; the match to TRBD1 covers 7 bases. There are 14 residues in the CDR3. CDR1 is SGHTA, CDR2 FQGTGA, per germline. Trimming took 5 bases from V and 4 from J; bases not matched to a gene: 7. CDR3 residues: CASSAGGWGTEAFF. In nucleotides, the CDR3 is TGTGCCAGCAGCGCAGGGGGGTGGGGCACTGAAGCTTTCTTT.

This clone has just one count. The chain uses TRBV10-3 and TRBJ2-2; no clear D. The CDR3 totals 16 residues. Germline loops: CDR1 ENHRY, CDR2 SYGVKD. Trimming took off 4 bases at V and 4 bases at J, with 16 bases between the two ends. CDR3 sequence: CAISGGRGRGTGELFF. In DNA form, the CDR3 reads TGTGCCATCAGTGGGGGTAGAGGCCGAGGCACCGGGGAGCTGTTTTTT.

This clone was observed a handful of times. J is TRBJ1-4 and V is TRBV30; possibly TRBD1 for D (6 bases). The V gene lost 4 bases and the J gene lost 8 bases, with 14 bases spanning the gap. This CDR3 has 13 residues. CDR1 GTSNPN and CDR2 SVGIG come from the germline V gene (reference sequence). The CDR3 reads CAWNEDRGEKLFF. In DNA form, the CDR3 reads TGTGCCTGGAATGAGGACAGAGGGGAAAAACTGTTTTTT.

Note on this clone: One end of the junction varies from germline; a read error may be responsible. This rearrangement joins TRBV28 to TRBJ1-2; unclear D gene. This CDR3 spans 13 amino acids. Germline V CDR1 and CDR2: MDHEN, SYDVKM. This chain's CDR3 is CASSFQGPDGHTF. The CDR3 DNA follows: TGTGCCAGCAGTTTCCAAGGGCCGGATGGCCACACCTTC.

V usage is TRBV2 and J usage is TRBJ2-3; 8 bases fit TRBD2. J was trimmed by 4 bases and V by 4 bases; bases with no gene match: 13. This CDR3 spans 17 amino acids. From germline, CDR1 is SNHLY and CDR2 FYNNEI. This chain's CDR3 is CASSVGPAGASADTQYF. The DNA for the CDR3 is TGTGCCAGCAGTGTAGGTCCAGCGGGGGCCTCCGCAGATACGCAGTATTTT.

The chain carries TRBV27 and TRBJ2-3; 13 nucleotides align to TRBD2. Germline V gives CDR1 MNHEY, CDR2 SMNVEV (reference sequence). This CDR3 is 14 amino acids long. J was trimmed by 5 bases and V by 7 bases; bases with no gene match: 3. The CDR3 coding sequence is TGTGCCAGCATCCGACTAGCGGGAGGAGATACGCAGTATTTT. It codes for CASIRLAGGDTQYF.

The rearrangement joins TRBV7-9 to TRBJ2-7; D not certain. Germline CDR1 reads SEHNR; CDR2 reads FQNEAQ (reference sequence). The CDR3 contains 12 residues. The V and J ends lost 5 bases and 6 bases respectively, with 11 bases between them. CDR3 sequence: CASSIRPGEQYF. The DNA for the CDR3 is TGTGCCAGCAGCATCCGCCCGGGCGAGCAGTACTTC.

The chain employs TRBV30 and TRBJ1-6, with D possibly TRBD1 on 5 matching bases. This CDR3 region has 15 residues. V was trimmed by 4 bases and J by 7 bases, leaving 17 bases between them. Looked up from germline, CDR1 is GTSNPN and CDR2 is SVGIG (reference sequence). The chain's CDR3 is CAWTDDSDVNSPLHF. DNA of the CDR3: TGTGCCTGGACCGATGACAGTGATGTAAATTCACCCCTCCACTTT. Filled out from reference TRBV30 and TRBJ1-6, the complete variable domain reads SQTIHQWPATLVQPVGSPLSLECTVEGTSNPNLYWYRQAAGRGLQLLFYSVGIGQISSEVPQNLSASRPQDRQFILSSKKLLLSDSGFYLCAWTDDSDVNSPLHFGNGTRLTVT.

This chain links TRBV29-1 with TRBJ2-5, with TRBD1 matching 7 bases. The CDR3 totals 13 residues. Per germline, CDR1 SQVTM and CDR2 ANQGSEA. Germline trimming cut 4 bases from V and 2 bases from J; bases unmatched to any gene: 4. In nucleotides, the CDR3 is TGCAGCGTTGCCCCAGGGGGTCAAGAGACCCAGTACTTC. It translates to CSVAPGGQETQYF.

CDR3 protein: CAQSRDMNTEAFF. CDR3 nucleotides: TGTGCCCAATCCCGGGACATGAACACTGAAGCTTTCTTT. The gene calls are TRBV2 and TRBJ1-1; a weak D match, TRBD1 (6 bases). The CDR3 is 13 amino acids. CDR1 and CDR2 from the germline V gene are SNHLY and FYNNEI. V was trimmed by 11 bases and J by 0 bases, leaving 13 bases between them.

In nucleotides, the CDR3 is TGTGCCAGCTCGCGGACAGGGAGTCAAGAGACCCAGTACTTC. Protein: CASSRTGSQETQYF. The chain combines TRBV18 with TRBJ2-5, with 8 bases that match TRBD1. The CDR3 consists of 14 residues. Germline-derived CDR1 and CDR2 are KGHSH and LQKENI. Trimming removed 6 bases from V and 2 bases from J; junction bases left unmatched: 5.

The chain combines TRBV18 with TRBJ2-5; D not certain. V was cut by 4 bases and J by 1 base, with 7 bases left in between. The CDR3 has 13 residues. The germline CDR1 and CDR2 sequences are KGHSH and LQKENI. CDR3 amino acids: CASSRALQETQYF. CDR3 in DNA: TGTGCCAGCTCACGTGCCCTCCAAGAGACCCAGTACTTC.

The gene calls are TRBV13 and TRBJ2-7; no clear D. The CDR3 sequence is 13 residues long. V dropped 2 bases and J dropped 2 bases, with 7 bases sitting between them. Per germline, CDR1 PRHDT and CDR2 FYEKMQ (reference sequence). Written as DNA, the CDR3 is TGTGCCAGCAGCTTACAAGGGACCTACGAGCAGTACGTC. Translated: CASSLQGTYEQYV.

J is TRBJ2-5 and V is TRBV7-2, with D hard to call. The CDR3 is made up of 13 amino acids. Trimming removed 6 bases from V and 7 bases from J, with 15 bases in between. Germline values: CDR1 SGHTA, CDR2 FQGNSA. DNA for the CDR3: TGTGCCAGCAGTCCCCTCATCGCAGCGACCCAGTACTTC. This encodes CASSPLIAATQYF. The whole variable domain, remainder taken from reference TRBV7-2 and TRBJ2-5, is GAGVSQSPSNKVTEKGKDVELRCDPISGHTALYWYRQSLGQGLEFLIYFQGNSAPDKSGLPSDRFSAERTGGSVSTLTIQRTQQEDSAVYLCASSPLIAATQYFGPGTRLLVL.

The gene calls are TRBV5-4 and TRBJ2-1, with 9 bases lining up with TRBD1. This CDR3 contains 16 residues. V trimming: 4 bases; J trimming: 8 bases; junction bases outside the gene matches: 13. Germline values: CDR1 SGHNT, CDR2 YYREEE (reference sequence). CDR3 nucleotide sequence: TGTGCCAGCAGCGCACCCCCCGGGACAGGGATTTATGAGCAGTTCTTC. This codes for CASSAPPGTGIYEQFF. The full variable domain, rest sourced from reference TRBV5-4 and TRBJ2-1, is ETGVTQSPTHLIKTRGQQVTLRCSSQSGHNTVSWYQQALGQGPQFIFQYYREEENGRGNFPPRFSGLQFPNYSSELNVNALELDDSALYLCASSAPPGTGIYEQFFGPGTRLTVL.

The chain combines TRBV18 with TRBJ2-2; D perhaps matches TRBD2 (6 bases). With 3 bases removed from V and 0 bases from J, the gap between germline ends came to 8 bases. CDR1 and CDR2 from the germline V gene are KGHSH and LQKENI. The CDR3 totals 15 residues. The CDR3 nucleotides are TGTGCCAGCTCACCGCTAGCGTCGAACACCGGGGAGCTGTTTTTT. Encoded protein: CASSPLASNTGELFF.